This T cell receptor beta chain was observed in a study of response to subunit inactivated influenza vaccine (dated by TCRdb to the late 2010s). Study-level background: To follow how T cells responded to a trivalent subunit inactivated influenza vaccine, the researchers relied on deep quantitative profiling of the T cell receptor repertoire. The full study reports these points: The authors suggested that each seasonal influenza vaccination may recruit only a limited number of new T cells.

Receptor libraries were prepared by RT-PCR. Instrument used: Illumina HiSeq 2500. TCRdb trimmed public reads at Q25 via fastp, called clones via MiXCR and kept in-frame beta chains. Rows are combined by CDR3 protein, so each entry shows the most common genes and DNA. The sample yields about 570,000 distinct CDR3 sequences; about 10% were counted once. Approximately 11% of the sample belongs to the ten largest clones. Reading from cysteine to phenylalanine, the CDR3 counts 11 amino acids. Kept here is only the CDR3 DNA, which spans 33 bases and is read in frame from base 1. CDR1 and CDR2 were assigned from the germline V gene as SQVTM and ANQGSEA. Germline trimming: 7 bases from V, 5 bases from J; junction bases outside gene matches: 4. A note on this clonotype: The specificity of this receptor is unknown. The sample holds no much larger clone one base away, and base qualities are not on file.

These sequences were also reported in another study, on T cells expressing NK-cell markers. Looking at the second paper: TCR beta cDNA libraries were made by 5'RACE template switching that added a universal primer site and unique molecular identifiers. In sorted CD3+CD56+NKG2C+, CD3+CD56+NKG2C- and CD3+CD56-NKG2C+ T-cell subsets from 8 or 9 donors, TCR beta-chain repertoires were profiled. Among the eight sequenced donors, only one was HCMV-seronegative, while the other seven were HCMV-seropositive. In several experiments an anti-gammadeltaTCR antibody was added to restrict sorting to alphabetaTCR-expressing T cells. In more than five donors, the dominant CD3+CD56+NKG2C+ clonotypes were found to rank among the top 10 CD8+ clonotypes and to make up roughly 1.0-7.5% of CD8+ T cells. Those dominant clonotypes were again the most abundant among CD3+CD56-NKG2C+ cells in a few donors, at roughly 25-65%. Whether the expanded NKG2C-expressing T cell clones were specific for HCMV antigens remained unclear. The study sequenced eight donors, all healthy volunteers chosen at random: three men and five women. HCMV-specific IgG was detected in serum with a commercial ELISA kit to determine HCMV serostatus. Ficoll density gradient centrifugation was used to isolate peripheral blood mononuclear cells from blood. Bulk peripheral blood T-cell repertoires were additionally sequenced from unsorted PBMC for several donors. cDNA synthesis was primed from the TCR beta constant segment and was followed by two successive PCR amplification steps. Illumina HiSeq 2000/2500, MiSeq or NextSeq was used to sequence libraries as 2 x 150 bp reads. Reads were demultiplexed and grouped by UMI with MIGEC, and clonotypes were assembled and quantified with MiTCR. To exclude erroneous sequences, any TCR cDNA sequence not supported by at least two reads was discarded. The tcR package was used for downstream repertoire analysis, and clonotypes were matched between fractions using CDR3 nucleotide sequence together with V segment. VDJmatch was used to annotate antigen specificity against VDJdb, with one amino acid substitution in CDR3 allowed.

The sample consisted of PBMCs from blood, taken on the day of vaccination. This TCR was recovered from a man aged 50 or older who received an inactivated influenza vaccine. Donor details come from another sample of the same person, matched by shared clones. This chain joins TRBV29-1 to TRBJ2-5; 7 middle bases align to TRBD1. The nucleotide sequence reads as follows: TGCAGCGCTGACAGGGTGGAGACCCAGTACTTC. It codes for CSADRVETQYF.